Following are 27 T cell receptor beta chains from one sample sequenced in a study of blood T cell repertoires in COVID-19. The repertoire was sequenced with immunoSEQ multiplex PCR; TCRdb's copy has only in-frame clones and lacks some. The sample consists of around 400,000 clones, over 75% of them appearing once. The sample comprised PBMCs or T cells enriched from blood (not recorded which). These receptors all come from a woman between 18 and 30 years old who had been exposed to COVID-19.

This chain uses TRBV9 with TRBJ2-3; D is uncertain. V was pared by 4 bases and J by 4 bases, with 16 bases between. CDR3 length equals 15 residues. Germline V gene sequence: CDR1 SGDLS, CDR2 YYNGEE. The CDR3 bases are TGTGCCAGCAGCCCGATTGTTGTGAGCGCAGATACGCAGTATTTT. The encoded protein is CASSPIVVSADTQYF.

The rearrangement joins TRBV13 to TRBJ2-5; 10 bases fit TRBD2. Germline-derived CDR1 and CDR2 are PRHDT and FYEKMQ (reference sequence). This CDR3 comprises 15 residues. V was pared by 8 bases and J by 1 base, with 7 bases of the junction left unmatched. CDR3 sequence (DNA): TGTGCCAGCTATAGGACTAGCGGACCCCAAGAGACCCAGTACTTC. Its protein product is CASYRTSGPQETQYF.

The chain employs TRBV7-3 and TRBJ2-3; TRBD1 matches 9 bases. The trim removed 5 bases at V and 4 bases at J, leaving 10 bases unmatched. CDR1 and CDR2 (germline): SGHTA, FQGTGA. This CDR3 contains 16 residues. CDR3 residues: CASSVLRGQGSDTQYF. CDR3 bases: TGTGCCAGCAGCGTCCTCAGGGGACAGGGTTCAGATACGCAGTATTTT.

The J gene is TRBJ2-1, the V gene TRBV9; the D gene is possibly TRBD2 (6 bases). This CDR3 spans 15 amino acids. The germline V and J ends were trimmed by 0 bases and 7 bases, with 14 bases remaining between them. Germline V gene sequence: CDR1 SGDLS, CDR2 YYNGEE. As DNA, the CDR3 is TGTGCCAGCAGCGTAGCGGGGGTAGATCAGAATGAGCAGTTCTTC. Translating it yields CASSVAGVDQNEQFF.

The gene calls are TRBV18 and TRBJ1-1; 8 nucleotides line up with TRBD1. Germline lookup yields CDR1 KGHSH and CDR2 LQKENI. The CDR3 is 15 amino acids. V lost 1 base, J lost 11 bases, and 12 bases stayed unmatched. The CDR3 DNA follows: TGTGCCAGCTCACCACAGGATTCAGGGGGCGCGGTGGCTTTCTTT. Protein product: CASSPQDSGGAVAFF. The full variable domain, completed using reference TRBV18 and TRBJ1-1, is NAGVMQNPRHLVRRRGQEARLRCSPMKGHSHVYWYRQLPEEGLKFMVYLQKENIIDESGMPKERFSAEFPKEGPSILRIQQVVRGDSAAYFCASSPQDSGGAVAFFGQGTRLTVV.

The CDR3 loop reads CSAPPEVGYTF. The CDR3 DNA sequence: TGCAGTGCTCCCCCGGAGGTCGGCTACACCTTC. The chain links TRBV20-1 to TRBJ1-2; D remains ambiguous. This CDR3 has 11 amino acids. CDR1 is DFQATT and CDR2 is SNEGSKA in the germline V gene (reference sequence). Trimming took off 5 bases at V and 8 bases at J, with 12 bases between the two ends.

The CDR3 nucleotides read TGTGCCAGCAGTAACGACAGGGGAAATGGCTACACCTTC. Amino acids: CASSNDRGNGYTF. V gene TRBV28 combines with J gene TRBJ1-2; 8 bases are shared with TRBD1. The V gene's germline CDR1 is MDHEN and CDR2 SYDVKM. There are 13 residues in the CDR3. Losses at the gene ends were 5 bases for V and 6 bases for J; bases not matched to a gene: 5.

V and J are TRBV7-9 and TRBJ2-5; no definite D call. This CDR3 has 12 residues. Looked up from germline, CDR1 is SEHNR and CDR2 is FQNEAQ (reference sequence). V was clipped by 5 bases and J by 5 bases, with 9 bases between them. The CDR3 sequence is CASSPLVETQYF. CDR3 nucleotides: TGTGCCAGCAGCCCCCTAGTGGAGACCCAGTACTTC.

Only one count was recorded for this clone. The CDR3, as DNA: TGCGCCAGCAGCTTGAGAGTTAGCACAGATACGCAGTATTTT. Translated: CASSLRVSTDTQYF. This chain joins TRBV5-1 and TRBJ2-3; D gene uncertain. Germline CDR1 and CDR2: SGHRS and YFSETQ. The CDR3 contains 14 residues. V lost 1 base and J lost 0, with 6 bases in between. The full variable domain, with the rest looked up from reference TRBV5-1 and TRBJ2-3, is KAGVTQTPRYLIKTRGQQVTLSCSPISGHRSVSWYQQTPGQGLQFLFEYFSETQRNKGNFPGRFSGRQFSNSRSEMNVSTLELGDSALYLCASSLRVSTDTQYFGPGTRLTVL.

The rearrangement joins TRBV12-5 to TRBJ2-1; perhaps TRBD1 as D (6 bases). The germline V gene has CDR1 LGHNT and CDR2 FRNRAP. V gave up 5 bases and J gave up 2 bases, with 7 bases separating them. The CDR3 is 13 residues long. The CDR3 loop reads CASGAGAYNEQFF. Here the CDR3 DNA reads TGTGCTAGTGGTGCAGGGGCCTACAATGAGCAGTTCTTC.

The chain recombines TRBV7-2 with TRBJ1-2; 9 positions agree with TRBD1. Trimming took 3 bases from V and 14 from J; bases not matched to a gene: 10. CDR1 and CDR2 (germline): SGHTA, FQGNSA. The CDR3 loop spans 13 amino acids. The CDR3 DNA is TGTGCCAGCAGCTTGCGACAGGGGGGCGACTATACCTTC. It encodes CASSLRQGGDYTF.

With regard to this clone: A much larger clone differs from this one at a single base, so this may be a read error. The V and J genes are TRBV12-3 or TRBV12-4 and TRBJ2-2; D call uncertain. The CDR3 runs to 12 residues. Deletions cut 6 bases from V and 1 base from J, with 3 bases between. The CDR3 reads CASSQNTGELFF. The CDR3, as DNA: TGTGCCAGCAGCCAGAACACCGGGGAGCTGTTTTTT.

The chain employs TRBV5-6 and TRBJ1-2, with 8 bases lining up with TRBD1. Trimming cost V 4 bases and J 9 bases; bases outside gene matches: 17. CDR1 SGHDT and CDR2 YYEEEE come from the germline V gene. This CDR3 comprises 16 residues. CDR3 sequence (DNA): TGTGCCAGCAGCCCCATCGAGGGGAGGACAGGGCTGCGCTACACCTTC. As protein: CASSPIEGRTGLRYTF. The variable domain in full, with the rest retrieved from reference TRBV5-6 and TRBJ1-2, is DAGVTQSPTHLIKTRGQQVTLRCSPKSGHDTVSWYQQALGQGPQFIFQYYEEEERQRGNFPDRFSGHQFPNYSSELNVNALLLGDSALYLCASSPIEGRTGLRYTFGSGTRLTVV.

A single count supports this clone. CDR3 sequence: CSGRDSPTEAFF. The CDR3 DNA reads TGCAGCGGTCGGGACAGTCCCACTGAAGCTTTCTTT. V usage is TRBV29-1 and J usage is TRBJ1-1, with 7 bases identical to TRBD1. V lost 7 bases to trimming and J lost 4 bases; unmatched junction nucleotides: 6. Germline V gene data show CDR1 as SQVTM and CDR2 as ANQGSEA. The CDR3 runs 12 residues.

This rearrangement joins TRBV6-2 or TRBV6-3 to TRBJ2-2; D is ambiguous. CDR3 length: 12 residues. V shed 5 bases and J shed 3 bases, with 4 bases lying between them. Germline V CDR1 and CDR2: MNHEY, SVGEGT. CDR3 coding DNA: TGTGCCAGCAGTACAGACACCGGGGAGCTGTTTTTT. It codes for CASSTDTGELFF.

The J gene is TRBJ2-1, the V gene TRBV28, with a possible D match to TRBD1 (6 bases). The germline V gene encodes CDR1 MDHEN and CDR2 SYDVKM. V dropped 4 bases and J dropped 8 bases, with 24 bases sitting between them. The length of the CDR3 is 17 residues. The CDR3 DNA reads as TGTGCCAGCAGTTCCCCCTTCGAGAGGGGGAGTAGCGATGAGCAGTTCTTC. It specifies CASSSPFERGSSDEQFF.

V is TRBV7-2 and J is TRBJ2-1; the match to TRBD2 covers 8 bases. Germline values: CDR1 SGHTA, CDR2 FQGNSA. V was clipped by 3 bases and J by 7 bases; unmatched bases: 8. The CDR3 sequence is 15 residues long. The CDR3, as DNA: TGTGCCAGCAGCTTCATAGCGGGGATGAGGAATGAGCAGTTCTTC. It is translated as CASSFIAGMRNEQFF.

V is TRBV6-5 and J is TRBJ1-1, with a weak D call TRBD1 (6 bases). CDR1 MNHEY and CDR2 SVGAGI come from the germline V gene. CDR3 length: 13 residues. Deletions cut 10 bases from V and 4 bases from J, with 16 bases between. The CDR3 nucleotides read TGTGCCACCAGAGGGGGATTGGGCACTGAAGCTTTCTTT. It yields the protein CATRGGLGTEAFF.

The chain recombines TRBV11-3 with TRBJ2-7; TRBD1 might be the D (6 bases). This CDR3 contains 13 residues. Germline assignment: CDR1 SGHNT and CDR2 YENEEA. V lost 4 bases to trimming and J lost 2 bases, with 9 bases between them. Written as DNA, the CDR3 is TGTGCCAGCAGCTACAGGGACACCTACGAGCAGTACTTC. The encoded protein is CASSYRDTYEQYF.

The rearrangement links TRBV29-1 to TRBJ1-5, with D maybe TRBD1 (6 bases). Germline lookup yields CDR1 SQVTM and CDR2 ANQGSEA. The CDR3 is made up of 13 amino acids. Trimming removed 4 bases from V and 2 bases from J, with 9 bases in between. In nucleotides, the CDR3 is TGCAGCGTTGGGGCAGGGGGCAATCAGCCCCAGCATTTT. Its protein product is CSVGAGGNQPQHF.

The rearrangement uses TRBV5-6 and TRBJ2-3; 12 positions match TRBD2. The CDR3 covers 17 residues. With 8 bases clipped from V and 0 bases from J, the junction kept 10 bases outside the gene matches. Germline V gene data show CDR1 as SGHDT and CDR2 as YYEEEE. The CDR3 here is CASSGTSGYSSTDTQYF. CDR3 bases: TGTGCCAGTTCCGGGACTAGCGGGTACTCTAGCACAGATACGCAGTATTTT.

The rearrangement joins TRBV4-1 to TRBJ2-3, with 7 bases matching TRBD2. Trimming cost V 0 bases and J 2 bases; bases outside gene matches: 14. Germline CDR1 and CDR2: MGHRA and YSYEKL. The CDR3 spans 19 residues. The CDR3 DNA sequence: TGCGCCAGCAGCCAAGACGGGGACGGCAGTAGCGGGCCCACAGATACGCAGTATTTT. Translated: CASSQDGDGSSGPTDTQYF.

The chain couples TRBV5-4 to TRBJ1-2, with D perhaps TRBD1 (6 bases). This CDR3 contains 13 residues. V was clipped by 3 bases and J by 7 bases, with 13 bases between them. Germline lookup yields CDR1 SGHNT and CDR2 YYREEE (reference sequence). CDR3 nucleotide sequence: TGTGCCAGCAGCTCGCAGGGGCAAAGTGGCTACACCTTC. Its protein is CASSSQGQSGYTF.

In regard to this clone: Different DNA sequences within this sample yield the same CDR3. The chain combines TRBV18 with TRBJ1-1; a weak D match, TRBD1 (5 bases). The CDR3 totals 12 residues. V dropped 5 bases and J dropped 1 base, with 5 bases sitting between them. The germline V gene encodes CDR1 KGHSH and CDR2 LQKENI. The CDR3 region is CASSTGNTEAFF. The CDR3, as DNA: TGTGCCAGCTCAACAGGGAACACTGAAGCTTTCTTT.

There are a few counts of this clone. The J gene is TRBJ1-5, the V gene TRBV28, with D hard to call. Trimming left V 7 bases short and J 1 base short, with 14 bases between. This CDR3 region has 15 residues. Germline V gives CDR1 MDHEN, CDR2 SYDVKM. The CDR3 sequence is CASKLTGSSNQPQHF. The CDR3 nucleotides read TGTGCCAGCAAGCTGACGGGGTCGAGCAATCAGCCCCAGCATTTT.

The V call is TRBV7-6, the J call TRBJ1-4, with 9 positions matching TRBD1. The V and J ends lost 1 base and 4 bases, in that order; junction bases with no gene match: 4. CDR3 size: 16 residues. Germline CDR1 and CDR2: SGHVS and FNYEAQ. The CDR3 protein is CASSLGGTGINEKLFF. CDR3 sequence (DNA): TGTGCCAGCAGCTTAGGTGGGACAGGGATTAATGAAAAACTGTTTTTT.

The V and J genes are TRBV18 and TRBJ1-6; D not certain. The CDR3 contains 15 residues. CDR1 and CDR2 (germline): KGHSH, LQKENI. V was cut by 0 bases and J by 5 bases, with 8 bases left in between. CDR3 loop: CASSPPRGDNSPLHF. The DNA for the CDR3 is TGTGCCAGCTCACCACCACGGGGTGATAATTCACCCCTCCACTTT.